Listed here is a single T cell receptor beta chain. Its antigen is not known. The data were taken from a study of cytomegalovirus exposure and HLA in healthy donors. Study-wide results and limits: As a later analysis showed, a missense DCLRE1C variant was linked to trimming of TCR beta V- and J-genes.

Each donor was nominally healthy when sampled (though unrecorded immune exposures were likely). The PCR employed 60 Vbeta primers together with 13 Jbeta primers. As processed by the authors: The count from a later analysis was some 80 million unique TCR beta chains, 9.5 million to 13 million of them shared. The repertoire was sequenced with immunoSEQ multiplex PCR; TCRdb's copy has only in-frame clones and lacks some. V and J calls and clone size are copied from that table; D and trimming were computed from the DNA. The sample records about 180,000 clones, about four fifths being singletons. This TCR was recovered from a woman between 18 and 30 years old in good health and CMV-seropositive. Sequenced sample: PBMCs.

The CDR3 is CASSLTTGVNSPLHF. CDR3 DNA sequence: TGCGCCAGCAGCTTGACCACAGGGGTTAATTCACCCCTCCACTTT. The gene calls are TRBV5-1 and TRBJ1-6; TRBD1 matches 7 bases. After removal of 1 base from V and 6 bases from J, the junction contained 4 bases not matched to a gene. The CDR3 runs 15 residues. The germline V gene has CDR1 SGHRS and CDR2 YFSETQ.